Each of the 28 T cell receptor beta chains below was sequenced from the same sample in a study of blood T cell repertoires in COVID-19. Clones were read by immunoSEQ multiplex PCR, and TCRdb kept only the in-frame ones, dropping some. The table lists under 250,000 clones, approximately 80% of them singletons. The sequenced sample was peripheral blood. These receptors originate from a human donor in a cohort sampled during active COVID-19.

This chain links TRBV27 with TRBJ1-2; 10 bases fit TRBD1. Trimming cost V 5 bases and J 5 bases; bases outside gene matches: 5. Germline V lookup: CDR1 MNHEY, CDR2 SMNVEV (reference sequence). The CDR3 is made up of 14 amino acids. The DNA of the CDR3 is TGTGCCAGCAGTCCATCGGGACAGGGGTATGGCTACACCTTC. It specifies CASSPSGQGYGYTF.

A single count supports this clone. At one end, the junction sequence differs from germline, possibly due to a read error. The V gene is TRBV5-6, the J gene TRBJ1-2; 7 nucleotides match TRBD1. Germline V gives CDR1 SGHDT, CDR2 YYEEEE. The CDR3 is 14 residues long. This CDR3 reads CASRLGQSFGGYTF. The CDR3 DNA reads TGTGCCAGCAGGTTGGGACAGTCTTTCGGGGGCTACACCTTC.

In DNA form, the CDR3 reads TGTGCCAGCAGTCCCGGGAGGCCGGGGGAGCAGTTCTTC. Protein: CASSPGRPGEQFF. V gene TRBV12-3 or TRBV12-4 combines with J gene TRBJ2-1; 7 nucleotides line up with TRBD2. The J segment lost 10 bases and the V segment lost 5 bases, leaving 8 bases of the junction unmatched. The CDR3 is 13 residues long.

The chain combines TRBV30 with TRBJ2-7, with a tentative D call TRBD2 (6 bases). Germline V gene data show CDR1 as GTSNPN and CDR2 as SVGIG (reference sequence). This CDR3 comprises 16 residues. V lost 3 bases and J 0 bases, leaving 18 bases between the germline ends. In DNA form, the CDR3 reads TGTGCCTGGAGCGAGAAGACTAGTTCGTTCTCCTACGAGCAGTACTTC. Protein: CAWSEKTSSFSYEQYF. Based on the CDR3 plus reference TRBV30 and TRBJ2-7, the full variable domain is SQTIHQWPATLVQPVGSPLSLECTVEGTSNPNLYWYRQAAGRGLQLLFYSVGIGQISSEVPQNLSASRPQDRQFILSSKKLLLSDSGFYLCAWSEKTSSFSYEQYFGPGTRLTVT.

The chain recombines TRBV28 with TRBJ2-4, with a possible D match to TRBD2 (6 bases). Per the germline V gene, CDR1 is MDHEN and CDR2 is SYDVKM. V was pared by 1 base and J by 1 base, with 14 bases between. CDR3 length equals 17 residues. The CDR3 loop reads CASSLFYGSEAKNIQYF. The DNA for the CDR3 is TGTGCCAGCAGTTTATTCTACGGGAGTGAGGCCAAAAACATTCAGTACTTC.

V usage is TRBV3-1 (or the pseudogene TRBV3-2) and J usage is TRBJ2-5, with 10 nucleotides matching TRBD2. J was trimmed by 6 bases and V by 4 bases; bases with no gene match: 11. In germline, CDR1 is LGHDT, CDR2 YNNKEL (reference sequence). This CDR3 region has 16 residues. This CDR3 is CASSRLASGSQQTQYF. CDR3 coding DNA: TGTGCCAGCAGCCGTTTGGCTAGCGGGAGTCAACAGACCCAGTACTTC.

CDR3 protein: CASRLPGGYEQYF. The DNA of the CDR3 is TGTGCCAGCAGGTTACCAGGGGGCTACGAGCAGTACTTC. V is TRBV28 and J is TRBJ2-7; 7 positions agree with TRBD1. J gave up 3 bases and V 6 bases, and 5 bases lay outside the gene matches. The CDR3 is 13 amino acids. Germline V lookup: CDR1 MDHEN, CDR2 SYDVKM. The full variable domain, with the rest looked up from reference TRBV28 and TRBJ2-7, is DVKVTQSSRYLVKRTGEKVFLECVQDMDHENMFWYRQDPGLGLRLIYFSYDVKMKEKGDIPEGYSVSREKKERFSLILESASTNQTSMYLCASRLPGGYEQYFGPGTRLTVT.

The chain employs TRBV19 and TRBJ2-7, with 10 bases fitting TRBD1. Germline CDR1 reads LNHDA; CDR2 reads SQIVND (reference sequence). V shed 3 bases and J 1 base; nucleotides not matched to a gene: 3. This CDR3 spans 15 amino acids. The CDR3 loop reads CASSIGTGVSYEQYF. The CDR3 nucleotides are TGTGCCAGTAGTATTGGGACAGGGGTATCCTACGAGCAGTACTTC.

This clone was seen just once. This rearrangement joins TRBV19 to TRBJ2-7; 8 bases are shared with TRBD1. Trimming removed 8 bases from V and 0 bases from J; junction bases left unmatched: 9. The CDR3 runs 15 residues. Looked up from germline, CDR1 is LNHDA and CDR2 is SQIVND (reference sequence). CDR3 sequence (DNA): TGTGCCAGTGGGCGCGGACAGGGAAGCTCCTACGAGCAGTACTTC. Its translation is CASGRGQGSSYEQYF.

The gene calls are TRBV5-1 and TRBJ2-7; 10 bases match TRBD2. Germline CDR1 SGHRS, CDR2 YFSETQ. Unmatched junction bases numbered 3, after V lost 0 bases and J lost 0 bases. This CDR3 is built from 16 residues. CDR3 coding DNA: TGCGCCAGCAGCTTGGGACTAGCGGGCCGCTCCTACGAGCAGTACTTC. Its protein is CASSLGLAGRSYEQYF.

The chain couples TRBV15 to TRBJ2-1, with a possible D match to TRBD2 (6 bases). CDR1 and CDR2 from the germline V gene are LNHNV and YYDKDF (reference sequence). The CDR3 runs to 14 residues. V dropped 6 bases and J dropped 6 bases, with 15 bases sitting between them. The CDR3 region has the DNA TGTGCCACCAGGGGGCGGGGTTACTCCAATGAGCAGTTCTTC. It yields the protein CATRGRGYSNEQFF.

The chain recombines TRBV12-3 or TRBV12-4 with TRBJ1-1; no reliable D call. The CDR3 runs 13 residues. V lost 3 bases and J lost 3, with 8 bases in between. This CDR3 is CASSFSRDTEAFF. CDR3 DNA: TGTGCCAGCAGTTTTTCGCGGGACACTGAAGCTTTCTTT.

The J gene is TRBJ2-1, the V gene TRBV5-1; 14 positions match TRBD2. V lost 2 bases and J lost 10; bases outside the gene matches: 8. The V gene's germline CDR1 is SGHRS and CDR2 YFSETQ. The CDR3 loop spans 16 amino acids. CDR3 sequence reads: CASSFRGLAGAWEQFF. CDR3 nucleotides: TGCGCCAGCAGCTTTCGGGGACTAGCGGGAGCGTGGGAGCAGTTCTTC.

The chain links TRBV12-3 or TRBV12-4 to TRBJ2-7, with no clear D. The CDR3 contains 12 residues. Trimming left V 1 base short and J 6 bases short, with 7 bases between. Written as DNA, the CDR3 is TGTGCCAGCAGTTTAGGCCCGGGCGAGCAGTACTTC. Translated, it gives CASSLGPGEQYF.

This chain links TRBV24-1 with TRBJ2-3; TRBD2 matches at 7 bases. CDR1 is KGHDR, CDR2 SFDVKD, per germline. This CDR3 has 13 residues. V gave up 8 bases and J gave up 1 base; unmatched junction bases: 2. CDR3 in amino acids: CATTAGGTDTQYF. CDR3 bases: TGTGCCACCACGGCGGGGGGCACAGATACGCAGTATTTT.

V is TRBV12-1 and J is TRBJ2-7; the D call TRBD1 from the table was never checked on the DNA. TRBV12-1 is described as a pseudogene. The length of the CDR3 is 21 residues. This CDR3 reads CASSFSGLRDRGSERSYEQYF. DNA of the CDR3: TGTGCCAGCAGCTTTTCTGGGTTACGGGACAGGGGATCGGAGAGGTCCTACGAGCAGTACTTC.

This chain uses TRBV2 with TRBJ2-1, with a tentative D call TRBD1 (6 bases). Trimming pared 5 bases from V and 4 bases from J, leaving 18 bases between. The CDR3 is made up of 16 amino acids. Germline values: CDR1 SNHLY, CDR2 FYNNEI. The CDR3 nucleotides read TGTGCCAGCAGTCCTAAGACAGGTGTCTTTTACAATGAGCAGTTCTTC. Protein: CASSPKTGVFYNEQFF.

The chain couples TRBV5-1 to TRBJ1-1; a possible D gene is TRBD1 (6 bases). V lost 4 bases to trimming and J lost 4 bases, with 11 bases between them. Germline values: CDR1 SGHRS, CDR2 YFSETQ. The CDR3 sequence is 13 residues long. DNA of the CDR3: TGCGCCAGCAGCGCTTACAGGGCCACTGAAGCTTTCTTT. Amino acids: CASSAYRATEAFF.

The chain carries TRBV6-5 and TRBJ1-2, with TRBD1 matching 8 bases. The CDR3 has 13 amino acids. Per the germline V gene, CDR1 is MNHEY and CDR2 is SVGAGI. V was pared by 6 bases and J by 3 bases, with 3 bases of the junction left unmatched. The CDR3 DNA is TGTGCCAGCAGCCAGACAGGGGACTATGGCTACACCTTC. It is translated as CASSQTGDYGYTF.

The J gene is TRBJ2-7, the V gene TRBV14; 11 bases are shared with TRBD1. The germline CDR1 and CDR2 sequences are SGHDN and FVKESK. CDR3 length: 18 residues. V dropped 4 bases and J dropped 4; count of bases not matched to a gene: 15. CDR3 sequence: CASSPLRGQGAGKYEQYF. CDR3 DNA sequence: TGTGCCAGCAGCCCCCTCCGTGGACAGGGGGCAGGAAAGTACGAGCAGTACTTC.

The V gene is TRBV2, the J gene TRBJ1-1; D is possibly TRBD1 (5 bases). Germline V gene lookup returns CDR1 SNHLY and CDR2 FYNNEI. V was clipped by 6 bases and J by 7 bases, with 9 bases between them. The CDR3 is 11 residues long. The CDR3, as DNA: TGTGCCAGCAGCCTGACAGTTGAAGCTTTCTTT. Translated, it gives CASSLTVEAFF.

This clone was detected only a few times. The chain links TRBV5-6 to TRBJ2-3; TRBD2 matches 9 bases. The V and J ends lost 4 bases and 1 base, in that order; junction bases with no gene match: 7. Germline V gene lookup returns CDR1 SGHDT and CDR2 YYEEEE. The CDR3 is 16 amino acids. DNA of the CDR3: TGTGCCAGCAGCCATTTCAGCGGGAGGCGCACAGATACGCAGTATTTT. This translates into CASSHFSGRRTDTQYF.

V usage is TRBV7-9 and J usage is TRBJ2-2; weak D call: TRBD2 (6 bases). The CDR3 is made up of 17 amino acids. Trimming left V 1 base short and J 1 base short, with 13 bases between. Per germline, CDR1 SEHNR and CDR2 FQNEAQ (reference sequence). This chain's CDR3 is CASSLGRSSVNTGELFF. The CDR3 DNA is TGTGCCAGCAGCTTAGGACGGTCTAGCGTGAACACCGGGGAGCTGTTTTTT.

This chain's CDR3 is CASSQWTGISTDTQYF. In nucleotides, the CDR3 is TGTGCCAGCAGCCAATGGACAGGGATAAGCACAGATACGCAGTATTTT. The chain employs TRBV14 and TRBJ2-3; 8 nucleotides agree with TRBD1. The germline V gene has CDR1 SGHDN and CDR2 FVKESK. Trimming cost V 2 bases and J 0 bases; bases outside gene matches: 4. The CDR3 runs to 16 residues.

This chain's CDR3 is CASRTGTGYFGNQPQHF. The CDR3 DNA follows: TGTGCCAGCCGAACCGGGACAGGGTATTTCGGCAATCAGCCCCAGCATTTT. The chain has TRBV28 and TRBJ1-5; TRBD1 matches 9 bases. The CDR3 spans 17 residues. Unmatched junction bases numbered 13, after V lost 8 bases and J lost 2 bases. CDR1 is MDHEN and CDR2 is SYDVKM in the germline V gene.

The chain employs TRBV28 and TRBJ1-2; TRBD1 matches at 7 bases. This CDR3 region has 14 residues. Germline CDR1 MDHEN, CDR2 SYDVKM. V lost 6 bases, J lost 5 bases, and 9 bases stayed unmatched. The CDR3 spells CASSLTGRYYGYTF. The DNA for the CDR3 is TGTGCCAGCAGCTTGACAGGGCGCTATTATGGCTACACCTTC.

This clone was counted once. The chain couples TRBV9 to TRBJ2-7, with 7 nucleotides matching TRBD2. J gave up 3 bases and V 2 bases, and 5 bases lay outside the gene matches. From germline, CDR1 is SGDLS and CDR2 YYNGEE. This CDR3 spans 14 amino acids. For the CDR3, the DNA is TGTGCCAGCAGCGTGCGAGCGGGATTCTACGAGCAGTACTTC. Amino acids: CASSVRAGFYEQYF. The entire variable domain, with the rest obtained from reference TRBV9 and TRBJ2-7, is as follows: DSGVTQTPKHLITATGQRVTLRCSPRSGDLSVYWYQQSLDQGLQFLIQYYNGEERAKGNILERFSAQQFPDLHSELNLSSLELGDSALYFCASSVRAGFYEQYFGPGTRLTVT.

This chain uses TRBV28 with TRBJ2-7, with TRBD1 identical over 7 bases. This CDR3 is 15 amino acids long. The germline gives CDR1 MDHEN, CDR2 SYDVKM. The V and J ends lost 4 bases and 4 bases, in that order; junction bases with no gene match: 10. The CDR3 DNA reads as TGTGCCAGCAGTTCCTACACAGGGGAAAGTTACGAGCAGTACTTC. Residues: CASSSYTGESYEQYF.